Below, 22 T cell receptor beta chains from the same sample are listed, as sequenced in a study of T cell responses to AZD1222 COVID-19 vaccine. Produced via immunoSEQ multiplex PCR; TCRdb's table is partial and in-frame only. The sample has around 120,000 clones; roughly nine tenths are singletons. The sequenced sample was peripheral blood, obtained on day 0 of AZD1222 vaccination. Receptors originate from an adult in good health.

This rearrangement joins TRBV7-9 to TRBJ1-6; 7 nucleotides align to TRBD1. CDR1 SEHNR and CDR2 FQNEAQ come from the germline V gene (reference sequence). The V and J ends lost 2 bases and 0 bases, in that order; junction bases with no gene match: 4. The CDR3 has 17 residues. CDR3 sequence (DNA): TGTGCCAGCAGCTTACCGGGACAGAGCTCCTATAATTCACCCCTCCACTTT. This translates into CASSLPGQSSYNSPLHF.

The genes are TRBV14 and TRBJ2-7; possibly TRBD2 for D (5 bases). CDR3 size: 11 residues. From germline, CDR1 is SGHDN and CDR2 FVKESK. V gave up 3 bases and J gave up 6 bases, with 6 bases separating them. CDR3 sequence: CASSHGVEQYF. CDR3 in DNA: TGTGCCAGCAGCCACGGGGTCGAGCAGTACTTC.

The V gene is TRBV10-2, the J gene TRBJ1-2, with 12 bases matching TRBD1. Germline CDR1 reads WSHSY; CDR2 reads SAAADI. V lost 2 bases, J lost 6 bases, and 4 bases stayed unmatched. The length of the CDR3 is 15 residues. The CDR3 DNA reads TGCGCCAGCAGTGAGGGGGGACAGGGGGCTGATGGCTACACCTTC. Translating gives CASSEGGQGADGYTF.

The chain recombines TRBV2 with TRBJ1-5, with TRBD1 matching 7 bases. The CDR3 is 14 residues long. The germline V gene has CDR1 SNHLY and CDR2 FYNNEI. V shed 7 bases and J 2 bases; nucleotides not matched to a gene: 5. The CDR3 is CASKRQGGNQPQHF. For the CDR3, the DNA is TGTGCCAGCAAACGGCAGGGGGGCAATCAGCCCCAGCATTTT.

The chain recombines TRBV30 with TRBJ2-7; 9 bases are shared with TRBD2. Looked up from germline, CDR1 is GTSNPN and CDR2 is SVGIG (reference sequence). The ends lost 5 bases at V and 0 bases at J; junction bases unmatched: 5. This CDR3 has 14 residues. The CDR3 sequence: CAWSLAGSSYEQYF. The DNA for the CDR3 is TGTGCCTGGTCTCTAGCGGGGAGCTCCTACGAGCAGTACTTC.

The V gene is TRBV6-5, the J gene TRBJ1-2; D unclear. CDR1 is MNHEY, CDR2 SVGAGI, per germline. V was shortened by 0 bases and J by 3 bases, with 8 bases between the two germline ends. The CDR3 spans 14 residues. This chain's CDR3 is CASSYSLAYYGYTF. For the CDR3, the DNA is TGTGCCAGCAGTTACTCGCTAGCGTACTATGGCTACACCTTC.

The chain recombines TRBV4-1 with TRBJ2-5, with D perhaps matching TRBD2 (6 bases). V lost 4 bases and J lost 5, with 14 bases in between. Germline CDR1 MGHRA, CDR2 YSYEKL. The CDR3 consists of 14 residues. Written as DNA, the CDR3 is TGCGCCAGCAGCCCCGTACCGGGGAGGGAGACCCAGTACTTC. Its translation is CASSPVPGRETQYF.

The rearrangement links TRBV24-1 to TRBJ2-5, with TRBD1 as a possible D gene (5 bases). This CDR3 spans 15 amino acids. V was shortened by 2 bases and J by 4 bases, with 13 bases between the two germline ends. In germline, CDR1 is KGHDR, CDR2 SFDVKD. The CDR3 spells CATSDSSLRGETQYF. The CDR3 DNA is TGTGCCACCAGTGATTCTTCGCTTAGGGGAGAGACCCAGTACTTC.

V gene TRBV28 combines with J gene TRBJ1-5; 7 positions match TRBD1. Germline assignment: CDR1 MDHEN and CDR2 SYDVKM. The CDR3 has 13 residues. The V and J ends lost 7 bases and 6 bases, in that order; junction bases with no gene match: 6. The CDR3 here is CASNDRAPQPQHF. The CDR3 DNA is TGTGCCAGCAATGACAGGGCCCCTCAGCCCCAGCATTTT.

The chain has TRBV29-1 and TRBJ2-1; perhaps TRBD2 as D (6 bases). V was shortened by 4 bases and J by 2 bases, with 12 bases between the two germline ends. The CDR3 spans 14 residues. CDR1 and CDR2 from the germline V gene are SQVTM and ANQGSEA. CDR3 coding DNA: TGCAGCGTTGTGGGGGGAATCCCCTACAATGAGCAGTTCTTC. Its translation is CSVVGGIPYNEQFF.

The rearrangement uses TRBV11-1 and TRBJ2-1; 9 bases map to TRBD1. Unmatched junction bases numbered 3, after V lost 3 bases and J lost 3 bases. CDR1 and CDR2 (germline): SGHAT, FQDESV (reference sequence). The CDR3 runs to 15 residues. The CDR3 DNA is TGTGCCAGCAGCTTTGGACAGGGGTTCTACAATGAGCAGTTCTTC. Amino acids: CASSFGQGFYNEQFF.

The chain joins TRBV6-5 to TRBJ2-2; D uncertain. V was cut by 4 bases and J by 4 bases, with 10 bases left in between. The CDR3 is 14 residues long. The V gene's germline CDR1 is MNHEY and CDR2 SVGAGI. The CDR3 sequence: CASSSHRGTGELFF. CDR3 bases: TGTGCCAGCAGTTCCCACCGAGGCACCGGGGAGCTGTTTTTT.

The chain recombines TRBV2 with TRBJ2-7; 10 bases match TRBD2. Germline V lookup: CDR1 SNHLY, CDR2 FYNNEI. The CDR3 totals 15 residues. With V trimmed by 5 bases and J by 4 bases, 8 bases remained unmatched. CDR3 sequence (DNA): TGTGCCAGCAGTCAAGGAGCTAGCGGGAGTTACGAGCAGTACTTC. Translating it yields CASSQGASGSYEQYF.

The rearrangement joins TRBV4-2 to TRBJ1-2; TRBD1 might be the D (5 bases). The CDR3 runs to 15 residues. The germline CDR1 and CDR2 sequences are LGHNA and YNFKEQ. V was trimmed by 4 bases and J by 7 bases, leaving 19 bases between them. The DNA of the CDR3 is TGTGCCAGCAGCCGAGAGGCAGGGAGGGCGGGTGGCTACACCTTC. Protein product: CASSREAGRAGGYTF.

V is TRBV5-1 and J is TRBJ2-6, with D possibly called TRBD1 or TRBD2 (5 bases each). V lost 3 bases, J lost 0 bases, and 10 bases lay in between. This CDR3 has 16 amino acids. Germline-derived CDR1 and CDR2 are SGHRS and YFSETQ. The CDR3 is CASSWGRLSGANVLTF. DNA of the CDR3: TGCGCCAGCAGCTGGGGACGGCTCTCTGGGGCCAACGTCCTGACTTTC.

The rearrangement uses TRBV6-5 and TRBJ2-7, with D perhaps TRBD2 (5 bases). V lost 6 bases and J lost 1, with 10 bases in between. This CDR3 spans 13 amino acids. Germline lookup yields CDR1 MNHEY and CDR2 SVGAGI. The CDR3 bases are TGTGCCAGCAGCCTAGCTCGGTCCTACGAGCAGTACTTC. Its protein product is CASSLARSYEQYF.

The chain is built from TRBV7-2 and TRBJ2-7; D remains ambiguous. The length of the CDR3 is 13 residues. V was trimmed by 5 bases and J by 6 bases, leaving 14 bases between them. CDR1 and CDR2 (germline): SGHTA, FQGNSA. The DNA for the CDR3 is TGTGCCAGCAGCCGACATCACATGGGCGAGCAGTACTTC. It is translated as CASSRHHMGEQYF.

Comments on this clone: The junction shows a germline mismatch at one end, possibly a read error. The V gene is TRBV30, the J gene TRBJ1-5, with D unclear. The germline V gene has CDR1 GTSNPN and CDR2 SVGIG (reference sequence). The CDR3 runs to 13 residues. The chain's CDR3 is CAWSVNSYQPQHF. The CDR3 DNA sequence: TGTGCCTGGAGTGTAAATAGCTATCAGCCCCAGCATTTT. Based on the CDR3 plus reference TRBV30 and TRBJ1-5, the full variable domain is SQTIHQWPATLVQPVGSPLSLECTVEGTSNPNLYWYRQAAGRGLQLLFYSVGIGQISSEVPQNLSASRPQDRQFILSSKKLLLSDSGFYLCAWSVNSYQPQHFGDGTRLSIL.

This clone appeared a single time. V is TRBV6-5 and J is TRBJ1-5, with TRBD1 matching over 10 bases. V lost 6 bases to trimming and J lost 2 bases; unmatched junction nucleotides: 4. The CDR3 consists of 15 residues. CDR1 and CDR2 from the germline V gene are MNHEY and SVGAGI. CDR3 bases: TGTGCCAGCAGGGGGGACAGGGGTGGCAATCAGCCCCAGCATTTT. It yields the protein CASRGDRGGNQPQHF.

The chain links TRBV14 to TRBJ2-3; no definite D call. Trimming shortened V by 5 bases and J by 0 bases, and 18 bases separated the two germline ends. Germline assignment: CDR1 SGHDN and CDR2 FVKESK. The CDR3 has 17 residues. CDR3 DNA: TGTGCCAGCAGCTTTTACAGCAGGACCCATAGCACAGATACGCAGTATTTT. Protein product: CASSFYSRTHSTDTQYF.

The chain employs TRBV11-2 and TRBJ1-5; TRBD1 matches at 10 bases. Germline assignment: CDR1 SGHAT and CDR2 FQNNGV. V trimming: 5 bases; J trimming: 3 bases; junction bases outside the gene matches: 4. CDR3 length: 15 residues. CDR3 coding DNA: TGTGCCAGCAGCGCCGGACAGGGGGACAATCAGCCCCAGCATTTT. Translating it yields CASSAGQGDNQPQHF.

The gene calls are TRBV28 and TRBJ1-6; D unresolved. The germline CDR1 and CDR2 sequences are MDHEN and SYDVKM. The CDR3 sequence is 14 residues long. Deletions cut 5 bases from V and 10 bases from J, with 15 bases between. The CDR3 coding sequence is TGTGCCAGCAGTGGCCGGTATTTCGGGTCACCCCTCCACTTT. Its translation: CASSGRYFGSPLHF.